A single sample gave rise to the 26 T cell receptor beta chains below, sequenced in a study of CD8+CD57+ T cells in acquired aplastic anemia. Researchers used genomic DNA as the template to profile TCR beta VDJ and CDR3. Each CDR3 protein is one row after TCRdb ran MiXCR on the reads. The sample includes around 200,000 distinct CDR3 sequences, around 63% of them seen just once. Sequences were obtained from sorted CD4+, CD8+, or CD8+CD57+ T cells (not recorded which) from PBMCs. These receptors all stem from a human donor in good health.

V usage is TRBV25-1 and J usage is TRBJ2-7, with TRBD2 matching 10 bases. The CDR3 extends over 13 amino acids. Germline loops: CDR1 MGHDK, CDR2 SYGVNS. Trimming at V came to 2 bases and at J to 6 bases, leaving 1 base not matched to a gene. CDR3 sequence reads: CASSELAGVEQYF. The CDR3 nucleotides are TGTGCCAGCAGTGAACTAGCGGGGGTCGAGCAGTACTTC.

This chain links TRBV10-3 with TRBJ2-2; 8 bases align to TRBD1. The V and J ends lost 5 bases and 5 bases, in that order; junction bases with no gene match: 10. Germline assignment: CDR1 ENHRY and CDR2 SYGVKD. The CDR3 is 16 amino acids. As DNA, the CDR3 is TGTGCCATCAGTAAACAGGGGACAGGAGGGACCGGGGAGCTGTTTTTT. Its protein is CAISKQGTGGTGELFF.

CDR3 residues: CASSNLHRGDTQYF. The CDR3 DNA follows: TGTGCCAGCAGTAACCTCCACAGGGGCGATACGCAGTATTTT. This chain links TRBV7-4 with TRBJ2-3; 7 nucleotides line up with TRBD1. This CDR3 contains 14 residues. The trim removed 6 bases at V and 6 bases at J, leaving 9 bases unmatched. Germline CDR1 and CDR2: SGHVT and SQSDAQ. Complete variable domain (other parts from reference TRBV7-4 and TRBJ2-3): GAGVSQSPRYKVAKRGRDVALRCDSISGHVTLYWYRQTLGQGSEVLTYSQSDAQRDKSGRPSGRFSAERPERSVSTLKIQRTEQGDSAVYLCASSNLHRGDTQYFGPGTRLTVL.

The rearrangement links TRBV27 to TRBJ2-3, with 7 bases lining up with TRBD1. Germline V gene data show CDR1 as MNHEY and CDR2 as SMNVEV (reference sequence). This CDR3 contains 17 residues. V lost 5 bases to trimming and J lost 2 bases; unmatched junction nucleotides: 13. CDR3 amino acids: CASSPLLVQGSTDTQYF. DNA for the CDR3: TGTGCCAGCAGTCCCCTCTTGGTACAGGGGTCCACAGATACGCAGTATTTT.

This chain uses TRBV11-2 with TRBJ2-7; D might be TRBD2 (6 bases). Trimming took off 2 bases at V and 0 bases at J, with 17 bases between the two ends. Germline V gives CDR1 SGHAT, CDR2 FQNNGV. The CDR3 has 17 residues. CDR3 loop: CASSLQEGERVSYEQYF. The CDR3 coding sequence is TGTGCCAGCAGCTTACAGGAGGGCGAGCGGGTCTCCTACGAGCAGTACTTC. The variable domain in full, with the rest retrieved from reference TRBV11-2 and TRBJ2-7, is EAGVAQSPRYKIIEKRQSVAFWCNPISGHATLYWYQQILGQGPKLLIQFQNNGVVDDSQLPKDRFSAERLKGVDSTLKIQPAKLEDSAVYLCASSLQEGERVSYEQYFGPGTRLTVT.

The sample holds a few counts of this clonotype. The chain uses TRBV7-2 and TRBJ1-2; D possibly corresponds to TRBD1 (6 bases). This CDR3 region has 15 residues. Trimming shortened V by 2 bases and J by 0 bases, and 10 bases separated the two germline ends. Germline V gene sequence: CDR1 SGHTA, CDR2 FQGNSA. The CDR3 is CASSLRGGPNYGYTF. Here the CDR3 DNA reads TGTGCCAGCAGCTTAAGAGGGGGACCTAACTATGGCTACACCTTC.

This chain uses TRBV2 with TRBJ2-7; D possibly corresponds to TRBD1 (5 bases). This CDR3 has 12 residues. Germline V gene data show CDR1 as SNHLY and CDR2 as FYNNEI. Trimming removed 6 bases at V and 3 bases at J, with 9 bases between. CDR3 sequence: CASSSDSYEQYF. In nucleotides, the CDR3 is TGTGCCAGCAGCTCCGACAGCTACGAGCAGTACTTC.

This chain links TRBV20-1 with TRBJ1-1; 7 bases match TRBD1. Germline CDR1 and CDR2: DFQATT and SNEGSKA (reference sequence). After removal of 3 bases from V and 11 bases from J, the junction contained 6 bases not matched to a gene. The length of the CDR3 is 11 residues. CDR3 amino acids: CSASSQGGAFF. The CDR3 DNA is TGCAGTGCTAGTAGCCAGGGGGGGGCTTTCTTT.

This clonotype was seen only a few times. The rearrangement joins TRBV20-1 to TRBJ1-1; no firm D call. Trimming left V 1 base short and J 0 bases short, with 15 bases between. CDR3 length: 16 amino acids. CDR1 is DFQATT and CDR2 is SNEGSKA in the germline V gene (reference sequence). In DNA form, the CDR3 reads TGCAGTGCTAGAGTACGGGAATATATCATGAACACTGAAGCTTTCTTT. Its protein product is CSARVREYIMNTEAFF.

The genes are TRBV10-3 and TRBJ2-7, with TRBD2 as a possible D gene (6 bases). Trimming took off 10 bases at V and 5 bases at J, with 21 bases between the two ends. Germline lookup yields CDR1 ENHRY and CDR2 SYGVKD. CDR3 length: 14 amino acids. The CDR3 DNA reads as TGTGCCACCTGCCGAAGTAGCGGTGGTAACGAGCAGTACTTC. Translating it yields CATCRSSGGNEQYF.

The chain is built from TRBV24-1 and TRBJ2-2; 12 bases align to TRBD2. The germline gives CDR1 KGHDR, CDR2 SFDVKD. The length of the CDR3 is 18 residues. Trimming cost V 4 bases and J 6 bases; bases outside gene matches: 11. DNA of the CDR3: TGTGCCACCAGTGACCCTCCTTGGACTAGCGGGAATCCCGGGGAGCTGTTTTTT. Translation gives CATSDPPWTSGNPGELFF.

The chain recombines TRBV10-2 with TRBJ1-2; TRBD1 matches 7 bases. The CDR3 spans 14 residues. Germline V CDR1 and CDR2: WSHSY, SAAADI. Germline trimming cut 3 bases from V and 7 bases from J; bases unmatched to any gene: 8. The CDR3 spells CASSEFRGYRGYTF. CDR3 in DNA: TGCGCCAGCAGTGAATTCAGGGGGTATCGTGGCTACACCTTC.

Only a few counts were recorded for this clonotype. The chain joins TRBV27 to TRBJ2-2, with TRBD1 identical over 9 bases. CDR1 is MNHEY, CDR2 SMNVEV, per germline (reference sequence). The V segment lost 4 bases and the J segment 6 bases; nucleotides outside the gene matches: 9. This CDR3 comprises 16 residues. The CDR3 bases are TGTGCCAGCAGTTACCGGACAGGGGCGCTTTCCGGGGAGCTGTTTTTT. Translating it yields CASSYRTGALSGELFF.

The chain recombines TRBV7-9 with TRBJ1-4; D is possibly TRBD1 (5 bases). The CDR3 spans 14 residues. From germline, CDR1 is SEHNR and CDR2 FQNEAQ (reference sequence). V lost 3 bases, J lost 6 bases, and 11 bases lay in between. DNA for the CDR3: TGTGCCAGCAGCTTTCGGCAGGGTGATGAAAAACTGTTTTTT. Translation: CASSFRQGDEKLFF.

V gene TRBV24-1 combines with J gene TRBJ2-3; D is ambiguous. Between the trimmed V and J ends, which lost 6 bases and 2 bases, there was a span of 8 bases. Germline CDR1 reads KGHDR; CDR2 reads SFDVKD. The CDR3 sequence is 13 residues long. DNA of the CDR3: TGTGCCACCAGTCACGGATTCACAGATACGCAGTATTTT. Protein product: CATSHGFTDTQYF.

This clonotype was seen at least ten times. This sequence joins TRBV7-2 and TRBJ1-6, with 8 bases aligning to TRBD1. Germline V gene lookup returns CDR1 SGHTA and CDR2 FQGNSA. The CDR3 is 19 amino acids. With 3 bases clipped from V and 11 bases from J, the junction kept 21 bases outside the gene matches. CDR3 protein: CASSFGSTGGISVGTPLHF. The CDR3 nucleotides are TGTGCCAGCAGCTTTGGATCAACAGGGGGGATCTCTGTCGGGACACCCCTCCACTTT.

The DNA of the CDR3 is TGTGCCACCTCCCCAGGGAAAGAGACCCAGTACTTC. Translated, it gives CATSPGKETQYF. The chain couples TRBV24-1 to TRBJ2-5; D possibly corresponds to TRBD1 (5 bases). Germline V lookup: CDR1 KGHDR, CDR2 SFDVKD. V was clipped by 9 bases and J by 3 bases, with 10 bases between them. The CDR3 spans 12 residues.

This clonotype was seen at least ten times. CDR3 amino acids: CASSVAGAGNIQYF. The CDR3 bases are TGTGCCAGCAGCGTAGCAGGTGCAGGGAACATTCAGTACTTC. The chain couples TRBV9 to TRBJ2-4, with D maybe TRBD1 (5 bases). Germline assignment: CDR1 SGDLS and CDR2 YYNGEE. The V end was cut by 0 bases, the J end by 7 bases, with 11 bases between. The CDR3 is 14 amino acids.

Details on this clonotype: The conserved phenylalanine or tryptophan normally closing the CDR3 is absent here, so this likely arose from a read error. The DNA is left out, because the CDR3 cannot be placed on it with certainty; the CDR3 is given as TCRdb lists it. The rearrangement uses TRBV7-8 and TRBJ1-6. Inclusive of both ends, the CDR3 amounts to 8 amino acids. Germline V CDR1 and CDR2: SGHVS, FQNEAQ. CDR3 residues: CASSLVTS.

Concerning this clonotype itself: Compared with germline, one end of the junction differs, possibly owing to a read error. V usage is TRBV5-4 and J usage is TRBJ1-1; TRBD1 aligns across 7 bases. The length of the CDR3 is 14 residues. Germline values: CDR1 SGHNT, CDR2 YYREEE (reference sequence). Written as DNA, the CDR3 is TGTGTCAGCAGTTCCGACAGGGTGAACACTGAAGCTTTCTTT. Its translation is CVSSSDRVNTEAFF.

This clonotype was recorded at least ten times. The chain has TRBV7-9 and TRBJ2-7; 8 bases are shared with TRBD1. The trim removed 5 bases at V and 4 bases at J, leaving 4 bases unmatched. This CDR3 is built from 13 residues. Looked up from germline, CDR1 is SEHNR and CDR2 is FQNEAQ (reference sequence). CDR3 sequence reads: CASSRTGFYEQYF. The CDR3 region has the DNA TGTGCCAGCAGCCGGACAGGGTTTTACGAGCAGTACTTC.

CDR3 amino acids: CASSEYGLGTDTQYF. CDR3 DNA: TGTGCCAGCAGTGAATACGGCCTCGGCACAGATACGCAGTATTTT. V gene TRBV25-1 combines with J gene TRBJ2-3, with D unresolved. Trimming shortened V by 0 bases and J by 1 base, and 8 bases separated the two germline ends. Germline V gene data show CDR1 as MGHDK and CDR2 as SYGVNS. The CDR3 is made up of 15 amino acids. The full variable domain, in which reference TRBV25-1 and TRBJ2-3 provide the parts outside the CDR3, is EADIYQTPRYLVIGTGKKITLECSQTMGHDKMYWYQQDPGMELHLIHYSYGVNSTEKGDLSSESTVSRIRTEHFPLTLESARPSHTSQYLCASSEYGLGTDTQYFGPGTRLTVL.

The rearrangement uses TRBV27 and TRBJ2-1, with TRBD2 matching 10 bases. V trimming: 4 bases; J trimming: 6 bases; junction bases outside the gene matches: 6. The CDR3 is made up of 15 amino acids. Germline CDR1 reads MNHEY; CDR2 reads SMNVEV (reference sequence). The CDR3 bases are TGTGCCAGCAGTTCCGGGACTAGCGAAAGCAATGAGCAGTTCTTC. Amino acid sequence: CASSSGTSESNEQFF.

This clonotype was seen ten or more times. The rearrangement links TRBV19 to TRBJ2-7, with TRBD1 matching over 7 bases. The V and J ends lost 6 bases and 3 bases, in that order; junction bases with no gene match: 5. From germline, CDR1 is LNHDA and CDR2 SQIVND (reference sequence). This CDR3 spans 13 amino acids. In DNA, the CDR3 is TGTGCCAGTAGCAAGGGGGCTAACTACGAGCAGTACTTC. Its translation is CASSKGANYEQYF.

CDR3 sequence reads: CAISEPVGSAEQYF. CDR3 nucleotides: TGTGCCATCAGTGAGCCGGTCGGTAGTGCCGAGCAGTACTTC. The chain uses TRBV10-3 and TRBJ2-7; D unclear. CDR3 size: 14 residues. V lost 2 bases and J lost 6, with 14 bases in between. Germline V gene sequence: CDR1 ENHRY, CDR2 SYGVKD.

The table lists this clonotype with many counts. Written as DNA, the CDR3 is TGTGCCAGCAGGGGAGAGGGGGCTAACTATGGCTACACCTTC. It specifies CASRGEGANYGYTF. The chain combines TRBV7-9 with TRBJ1-2; D possibly corresponds to TRBD1 (6 bases). This CDR3 comprises 14 residues. Germline V gene lookup returns CDR1 SEHNR and CDR2 FQNEAQ (reference sequence). V lost 6 bases and J 0 bases, leaving 11 bases between the germline ends.